What follows are 19 T cell receptor beta chains derived from one specimen sequenced in a study of blood T cell repertoires in COVID-19. Measured with immunoSEQ multiplex PCR; TCRdb has only the in-frame clones, and not every one. This sample has roughly 49,000 clones, with around 84% found just once. The source material was peripheral blood. These receptor sequences come from a man aged 50 to 59 with active COVID-19.

The rearrangement joins TRBV2 to TRBJ2-1, with D possibly TRBD2 on 5 matching bases. CDR1 and CDR2 from the germline V gene are SNHLY and FYNNEI. The CDR3 runs to 15 residues. V was shortened by 7 bases and J by 0 bases, with 13 bases between the two germline ends. CDR3 sequence: CASNLEDLSYNEQFF. The CDR3 bases are TGTGCCAGCAACCTGGAGGATCTCTCCTACAATGAGCAGTTCTTC.

This chain links TRBV3-1 (or the pseudogene TRBV3-2) with TRBJ1-5; 8 bases agree with TRBD1. The length of the CDR3 is 14 residues. Germline lookup yields CDR1 LGHDT and CDR2 YNNKEL (reference sequence). Losses at the gene ends were 5 bases for V and 7 bases for J; bases not matched to a gene: 7. This CDR3 is CASSIYQGAQPQHF. In DNA, the CDR3 is TGTGCCAGCAGCATTTACCAGGGGGCGCAGCCCCAGCATTTT.

The rearrangement links TRBV6-5 to TRBJ2-7, with D possibly matching TRBD1 (5 bases). Germline V gene data show CDR1 as MNHEY and CDR2 as SVGAGI. V dropped 5 bases and J dropped 3 bases, with 17 bases sitting between them. The CDR3 totals 15 residues. This CDR3 is CASSNPLSRVYEQYF. In DNA, the CDR3 is TGTGCCAGCAGTAATCCCCTCAGCAGGGTCTACGAGCAGTACTTC.

The chain joins TRBV6-1 to TRBJ2-7; no definite D call. V lost 2 bases, J lost 3 bases, and 14 bases lay in between. The CDR3 totals 15 residues. Germline CDR1 reads MNHNS; CDR2 reads SASEGT. The DNA of the CDR3 is TGTGCCAGCAGTGAACGGTTGCAGCGCTTCTACGAGCAGTACTTC. Amino acid sequence: CASSERLQRFYEQYF.

The chain links TRBV4-1 to TRBJ2-1; tentative D call: TRBD2 (7 bases). The CDR3 has 19 amino acids. In germline, CDR1 is MGHRA, CDR2 YSYEKL. V shed 0 bases and J shed 3 bases, with 21 bases lying between them. This CDR3 is CASSQEGGDTRGNYNEQFF. The CDR3 nucleotides are TGCGCCAGCAGCCAAGAGGGGGGGGACACCCGGGGTAACTACAATGAGCAGTTCTTC.

This rearrangement joins TRBV13 to TRBJ1-2; 12 bases agree with TRBD1. V shed 6 bases, J shed 7 bases, and the junction held 15 bases outside the gene matches. CDR3 length: 17 amino acids. Germline V lookup: CDR1 PRHDT, CDR2 FYEKMQ (reference sequence). The CDR3 loop reads CASSLRGQGASLFGYTF. Written as DNA, the CDR3 is TGTGCCAGCAGTCTGCGGGGACAGGGGGCTAGTCTCTTTGGCTACACCTTC.

The rearrangement joins TRBV6-5 to TRBJ2-5; D possibly corresponds to TRBD1 (5 bases). V lost 0 bases, J lost 1 base, and 12 bases lay in between. The CDR3 consists of 16 residues. Germline V gene lookup returns CDR1 MNHEY and CDR2 SVGAGI. This chain's CDR3 is CASSYSPQGAQETQYF. The DNA of the CDR3 is TGTGCCAGCAGTTACTCGCCTCAGGGCGCCCAAGAGACCCAGTACTTC.

The V gene is TRBV5-1, the J gene TRBJ1-5; no clear D. CDR1 and CDR2 from the germline V gene are SGHRS and YFSETQ. The V end was cut by 4 bases, the J end by 4 bases, with 9 bases between. The length of the CDR3 is 13 residues. DNA of the CDR3: TGCGCCAGCAGCGGTGACTCTAATCAGCCCCAGCATTTT. This sequence encodes CASSGDSNQPQHF.

The chain joins TRBV5-4 to TRBJ2-5; 7 bases fit TRBD1. The V gene end was trimmed by 3 bases and the J gene end by 5 bases; junction bases not matched to a gene: 7. CDR3 length: 14 residues. Germline V gives CDR1 SGHNT, CDR2 YYREEE (reference sequence). CDR3 amino acids: CASSSSGGVETQYF. The CDR3 DNA is TGTGCCAGCAGCTCTTCAGGGGGTGTGGAGACCCAGTACTTC.

The V and J genes are TRBV6-2 or TRBV6-3 and TRBJ1-5; 9 positions agree with TRBD1. Germline CDR1 reads MNHEY; CDR2 reads SVGEGT. The CDR3 has 16 amino acids. Germline trimming cut 4 bases from V and 0 bases from J; bases unmatched to any gene: 4. The CDR3 is CASSWTGVYSNQPQHF. DNA for the CDR3: TGTGCCAGCAGTTGGACAGGGGTTTATAGCAATCAGCCCCAGCATTTT.

This clone has only one observation. The V gene is TRBV4-3, the J gene TRBJ2-7; TRBD1 aligns across 8 bases. Germline V gene lookup returns CDR1 LGHNA and CDR2 YSLEER. The CDR3 length is 15 residues. The junction had 4 bases not matched to a gene; V was cut back by 1 base and J by 2 bases. CDR3 bases: TGCGCCAGCAGCCAAGCCGGACAGGGTCCCTACGAGCAGTACTTC. Protein sequence: CASSQAGQGPYEQYF.

The chain carries TRBV5-1 and TRBJ2-2; 7 bases match TRBD1. V was pared by 4 bases and J by 3 bases, with 6 bases of the junction left unmatched. The length of the CDR3 is 15 residues. Germline-derived CDR1 and CDR2 are SGHRS and YFSETQ. The CDR3 DNA sequence: TGCGCCAGCAGCCCTGGACAGGTCGACACCGGGGAGCTGTTTTTT. This encodes CASSPGQVDTGELFF.

The rearrangement links TRBV7-9 to TRBJ2-3; TRBD1 matches 7 bases. The CDR3 sequence is 16 residues long. CDR1 and CDR2 from the germline V gene are SEHNR and FQNEAQ (reference sequence). The J segment lost 2 bases and the V segment lost 4 bases, leaving 9 bases of the junction unmatched. CDR3 sequence (DNA): TGTGCCAGCAGCTCTCCGACAGGGACCCTCACAGATACGCAGTATTTT. Amino acid sequence: CASSSPTGTLTDTQYF.

The V gene is TRBV6-2 or TRBV6-3, the J gene TRBJ2-7, with 9 bases fitting TRBD2. J was trimmed by 5 bases and V by 4 bases; bases with no gene match: 12. The germline V gene encodes CDR1 MNHEY and CDR2 SVGEGT. The CDR3 has 16 amino acids. CDR3 amino acids: CASSLVAGDPSHEQYF. In DNA form, the CDR3 reads TGTGCCAGCAGTTTGGTAGCGGGGGACCCATCCCACGAGCAGTACTTC.

This clone was seen just once. The V call is TRBV12-3 or TRBV12-4, the J call TRBJ1-2; 8 nucleotides line up with TRBD1. CDR3 length: 12 amino acids. The ends lost 7 bases at V and 6 bases at J; junction bases unmatched: 4. This CDR3 reads CASTRTGHGYTF. The CDR3 DNA reads as TGTGCCAGCACCCGGACAGGGCATGGCTACACCTTC.

The chain is built from TRBV6-5 and TRBJ1-6; 8 bases fit TRBD1. Germline V CDR1 and CDR2: MNHEY, SVGAGI. J gave up 9 bases and V 0 bases, and 7 bases lay outside the gene matches. The CDR3 consists of 16 residues. The CDR3 nucleotides read TGTGCCAGCAGTTACTCTGGACAGGGAAAGGGTTCACCCCTCCACTTT. Residues: CASSYSGQGKGSPLHF.

This rearrangement joins TRBV7-6 to TRBJ2-3, with 12 bases identical to TRBD2. The V gene end was trimmed by 5 bases and the J gene end by 6 bases; junction bases not matched to a gene: 12. CDR3 length equals 17 residues. Germline V gene sequence: CDR1 SGHVS, CDR2 FNYEAQ. The CDR3 DNA follows: TGTGCCAGCAGCGGGGGACTAGCGGGTCTTTTCCCCGATACGCAGTATTTT. This sequence encodes CASSGGLAGLFPDTQYF.

The CDR3: CASSIGTANEQFF. In DNA form, the CDR3 reads TGTGCCAGCAGTATCGGGACAGCCAATGAGCAGTTCTTC. The chain joins TRBV27 to TRBJ2-1; 7 bases are shared with TRBD1. Unmatched junction bases numbered 4, after V lost 5 bases and J lost 6 bases. Germline V gene data show CDR1 as MNHEY and CDR2 as SMNVEV (reference sequence). This CDR3 is 13 amino acids long.

The chain has TRBV4-1 and TRBJ2-2, with D uncertain. The CDR3 has 14 amino acids. Trimming removed 1 base from V and 5 bases from J, with 8 bases in between. Germline values: CDR1 MGHRA, CDR2 YSYEKL. As DNA, the CDR3 is TGCGCCAGCAGCCAAGTCTCGTTGACCGGGGAGCTGTTTTTT. It encodes CASSQVSLTGELFF.